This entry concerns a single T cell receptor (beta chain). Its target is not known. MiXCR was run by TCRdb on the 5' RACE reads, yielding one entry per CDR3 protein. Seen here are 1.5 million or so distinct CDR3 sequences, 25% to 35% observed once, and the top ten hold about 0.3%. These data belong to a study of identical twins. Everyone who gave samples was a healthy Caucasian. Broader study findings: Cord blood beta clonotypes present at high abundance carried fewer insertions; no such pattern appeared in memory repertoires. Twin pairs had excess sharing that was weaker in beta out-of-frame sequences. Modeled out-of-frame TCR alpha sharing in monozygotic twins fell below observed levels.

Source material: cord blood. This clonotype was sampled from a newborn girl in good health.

CDR3 in DNA: TGCAGTGCTAGGCCTTTTAGGGAGCTTAGCTCTGGGGCCAACGTCCTGACTTTC. It yields the protein CSARPFRELSSGANVLTF. J is TRBJ2-6 and V is TRBV20-1, with a tentative D call TRBD2 (5 bases). Trimming pared 3 bases from V and 0 bases from J, leaving 18 bases between. The CDR3 runs 18 residues. CDR1 and CDR2 (germline): DFQATT, SNEGSKA (reference sequence).